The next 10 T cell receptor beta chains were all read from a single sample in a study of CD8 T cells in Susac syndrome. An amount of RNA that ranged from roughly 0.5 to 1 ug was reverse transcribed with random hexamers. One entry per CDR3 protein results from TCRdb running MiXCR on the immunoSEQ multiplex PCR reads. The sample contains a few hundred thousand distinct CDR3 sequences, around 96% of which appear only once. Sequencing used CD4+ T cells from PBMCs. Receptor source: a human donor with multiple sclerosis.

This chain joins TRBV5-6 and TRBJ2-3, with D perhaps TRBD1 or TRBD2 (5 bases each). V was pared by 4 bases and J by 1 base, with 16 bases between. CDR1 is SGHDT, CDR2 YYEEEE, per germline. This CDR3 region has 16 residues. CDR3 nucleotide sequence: TGTGCCAGCAGCCGACTTTGGGGGTCTGGCACAGATACGCAGTATTTT. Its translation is CASSRLWGSGTDTQYF.

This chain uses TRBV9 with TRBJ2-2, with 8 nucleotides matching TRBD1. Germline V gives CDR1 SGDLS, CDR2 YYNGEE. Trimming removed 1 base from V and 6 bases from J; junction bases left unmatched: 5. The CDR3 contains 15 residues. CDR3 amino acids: CASSVMSGGPGELFF. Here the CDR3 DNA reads TGTGCCAGCAGCGTAATGTCAGGGGGCCCCGGGGAGCTGTTTTTT.

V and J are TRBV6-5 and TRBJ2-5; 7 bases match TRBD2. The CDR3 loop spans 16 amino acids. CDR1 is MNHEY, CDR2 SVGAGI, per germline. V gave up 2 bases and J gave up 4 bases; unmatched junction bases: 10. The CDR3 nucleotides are TGTGCCAGCAGTTACCTCTCGGGGAGGGGCGGAGAGACCCAGTACTTC. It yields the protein CASSYLSGRGGETQYF.

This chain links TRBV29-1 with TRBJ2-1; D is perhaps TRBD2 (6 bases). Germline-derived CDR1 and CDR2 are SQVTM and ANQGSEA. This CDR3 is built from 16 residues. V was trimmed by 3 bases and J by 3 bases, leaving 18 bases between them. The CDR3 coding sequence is TGCAGCGTTGAGGCGAGCACGGGAGCTTACTACAATGAGCAGTTCTTC. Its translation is CSVEASTGAYYNEQFF.

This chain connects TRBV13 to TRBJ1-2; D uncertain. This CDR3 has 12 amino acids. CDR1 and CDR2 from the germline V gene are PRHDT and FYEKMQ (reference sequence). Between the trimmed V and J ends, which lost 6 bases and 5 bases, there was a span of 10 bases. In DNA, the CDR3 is TGTGCCAGCAGGGCGGTAGGGTATGGCTACACCTTC. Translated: CASRAVGYGYTF.

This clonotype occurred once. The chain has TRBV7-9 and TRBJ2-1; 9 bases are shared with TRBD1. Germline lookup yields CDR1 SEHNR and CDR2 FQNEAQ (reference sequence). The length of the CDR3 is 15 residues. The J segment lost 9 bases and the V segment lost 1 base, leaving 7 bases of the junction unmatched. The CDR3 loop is CASSLESGTGFEQFF. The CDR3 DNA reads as TGTGCCAGCAGCTTAGAGTCCGGGACAGGGTTTGAGCAGTTCTTC.

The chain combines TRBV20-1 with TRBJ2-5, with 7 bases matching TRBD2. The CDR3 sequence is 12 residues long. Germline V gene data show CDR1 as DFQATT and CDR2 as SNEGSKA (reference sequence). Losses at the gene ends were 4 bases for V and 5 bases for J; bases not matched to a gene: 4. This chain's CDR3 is CSAISGAETQYF. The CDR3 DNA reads TGCAGTGCTATCAGCGGGGCGGAGACCCAGTACTTC.

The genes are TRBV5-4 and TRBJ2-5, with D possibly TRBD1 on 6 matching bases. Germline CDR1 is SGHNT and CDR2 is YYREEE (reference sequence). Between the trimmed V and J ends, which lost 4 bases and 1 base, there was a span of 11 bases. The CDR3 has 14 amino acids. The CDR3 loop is CASSPGTFQETQYF. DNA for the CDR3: TGTGCCAGCAGCCCCGGGACATTCCAAGAGACCCAGTACTTC.

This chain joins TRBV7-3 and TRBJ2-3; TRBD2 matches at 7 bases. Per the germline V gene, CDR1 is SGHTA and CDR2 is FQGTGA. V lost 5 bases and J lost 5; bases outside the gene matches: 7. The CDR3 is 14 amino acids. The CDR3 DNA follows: TGTGCCAGCAGCCCCAGAGCGGGAAGAGATACGCAGTATTTT. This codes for CASSPRAGRDTQYF.

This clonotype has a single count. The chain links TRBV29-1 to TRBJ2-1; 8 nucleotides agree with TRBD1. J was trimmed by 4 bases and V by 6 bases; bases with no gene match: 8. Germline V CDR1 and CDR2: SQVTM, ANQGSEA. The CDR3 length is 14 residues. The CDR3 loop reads CSVIPRGQYNEQFF. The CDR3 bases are TGCAGCGTAATCCCCAGGGGGCAATACAATGAGCAGTTCTTC.